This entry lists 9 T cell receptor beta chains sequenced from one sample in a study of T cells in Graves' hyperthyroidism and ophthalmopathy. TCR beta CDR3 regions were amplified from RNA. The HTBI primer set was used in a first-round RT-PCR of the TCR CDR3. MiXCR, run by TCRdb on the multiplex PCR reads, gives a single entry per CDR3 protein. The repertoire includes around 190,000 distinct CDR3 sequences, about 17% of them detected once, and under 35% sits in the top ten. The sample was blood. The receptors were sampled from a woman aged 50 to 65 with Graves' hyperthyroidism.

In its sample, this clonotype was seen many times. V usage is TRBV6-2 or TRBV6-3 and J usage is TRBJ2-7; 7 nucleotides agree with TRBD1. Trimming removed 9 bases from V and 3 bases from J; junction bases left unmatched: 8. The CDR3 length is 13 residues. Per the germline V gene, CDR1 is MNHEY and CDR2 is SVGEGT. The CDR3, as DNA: TGTGCCAGTACTGACAGGGTCTACTACGAGCAGTACTTC. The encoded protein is CASTDRVYYEQYF.

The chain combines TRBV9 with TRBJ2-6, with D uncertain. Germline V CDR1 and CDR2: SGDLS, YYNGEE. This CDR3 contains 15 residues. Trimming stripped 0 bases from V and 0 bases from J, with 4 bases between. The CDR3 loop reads CASSVEPSGANVLTF. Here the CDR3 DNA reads TGTGCCAGCAGCGTAGAACCCTCTGGGGCCAACGTCCTGACTTTC.

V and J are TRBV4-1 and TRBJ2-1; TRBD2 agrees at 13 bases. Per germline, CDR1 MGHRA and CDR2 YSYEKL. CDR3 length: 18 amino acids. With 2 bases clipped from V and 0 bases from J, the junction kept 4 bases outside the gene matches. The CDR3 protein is CASSQTGTSGDSYNEQFF. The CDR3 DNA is TGCGCCAGCAGCCAAACCGGGACTAGCGGGGACTCCTACAATGAGCAGTTCTTC.

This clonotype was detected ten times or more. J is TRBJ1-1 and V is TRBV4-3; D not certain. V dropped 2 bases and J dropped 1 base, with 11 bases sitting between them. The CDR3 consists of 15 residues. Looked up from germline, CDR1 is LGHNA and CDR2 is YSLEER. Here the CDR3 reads CASSQLFDTNTEAFF. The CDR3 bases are TGCGCCAGCAGCCAACTATTTGACACGAACACTGAAGCTTTCTTT.

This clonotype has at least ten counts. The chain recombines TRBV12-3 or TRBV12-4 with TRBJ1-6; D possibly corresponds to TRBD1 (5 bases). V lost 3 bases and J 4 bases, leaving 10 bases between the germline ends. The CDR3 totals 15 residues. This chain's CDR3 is CASSLGTAYNSPLHF. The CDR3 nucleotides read TGTGCCAGCAGTTTGGGGACGGCATATAATTCACCCCTCCACTTT.

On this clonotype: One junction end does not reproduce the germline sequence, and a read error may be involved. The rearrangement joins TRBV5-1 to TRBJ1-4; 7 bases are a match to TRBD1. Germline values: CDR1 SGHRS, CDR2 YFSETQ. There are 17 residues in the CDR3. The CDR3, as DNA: TGCGCCAGCAGCTCCCACCCCGACAGGGCCGTTAATGGAAAACTGTTTTTT. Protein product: CASSSHPDRAVNGKLFF.

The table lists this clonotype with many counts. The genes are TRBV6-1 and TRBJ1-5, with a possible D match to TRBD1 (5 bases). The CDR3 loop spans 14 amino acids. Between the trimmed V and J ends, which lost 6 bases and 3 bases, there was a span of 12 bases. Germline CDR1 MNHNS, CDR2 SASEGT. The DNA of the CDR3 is TGTGCCAGCAGCGACGACAGCTACAATCAGCCCCAGCATTTT. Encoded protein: CASSDDSYNQPQHF.

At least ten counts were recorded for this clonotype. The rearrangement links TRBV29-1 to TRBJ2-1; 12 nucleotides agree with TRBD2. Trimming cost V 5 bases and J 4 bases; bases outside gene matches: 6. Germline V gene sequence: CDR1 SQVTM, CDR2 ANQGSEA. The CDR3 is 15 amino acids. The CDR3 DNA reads TGCAGCGTTAAAACTAGCGGGGGGTTATACAATGAGCAGTTCTTC. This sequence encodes CSVKTSGGLYNEQFF.

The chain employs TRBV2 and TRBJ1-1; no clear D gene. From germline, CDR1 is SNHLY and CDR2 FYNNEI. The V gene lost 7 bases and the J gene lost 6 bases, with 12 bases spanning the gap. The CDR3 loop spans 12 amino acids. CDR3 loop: CASTPEGPEAFF. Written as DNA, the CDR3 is TGTGCCAGCACCCCCGAGGGTCCTGAAGCTTTCTTT.